The 5 T cell receptor beta chains below were found in one sample sequenced in a study of blood T cell repertoires in COVID-19. Libraries were prepared by immunoSEQ multiplex PCR; TCRdb keeps only in-frame clonotypes and omits some of them. The repertoire holds fewer than 250,000 clones, with around four fifths as singletons. The sequencing input was peripheral blood. The receptors were gathered from a woman aged 60-75 years with active or convalescent COVID-19.

This chain joins TRBV18 and TRBJ1-2; D is unclear. The germline V gene encodes CDR1 KGHSH and CDR2 LQKENI. V gave up 4 bases and J gave up 7 bases, with 10 bases separating them. CDR3 length: 12 residues. The CDR3 bases are TGTGCCAGCTCACTGGGAGAGAGTGGCTACACCTTC. Its translation: CASSLGESGYTF.

This clone was recorded only once. The rearrangement joins TRBV25-1 to TRBJ2-2, with D possibly matching TRBD2 (6 bases). The CDR3 is 16 amino acids. Germline V gene sequence: CDR1 MGHDK, CDR2 SYGVNS. V lost 0 bases and J lost 2, with 10 bases in between. The chain's CDR3 is CASSEYGGFNTGELFF. The CDR3, as DNA: TGTGCCAGCAGTGAATATGGGGGGTTTAACACCGGGGAGCTGTTTTTT.

V gene TRBV12-5 combines with J gene TRBJ2-7; D uncertain. Germline V gene lookup returns CDR1 LGHNT and CDR2 FRNRAP. The CDR3 totals 12 residues. Trimming pared 2 bases from V and 1 base from J, leaving 3 bases between. CDR3 in amino acids: CASGLSSYEQYF. The CDR3 nucleotides are TGTGCTAGTGGTTTGTCGTCCTACGAGCAGTACTTC.

The rearrangement joins TRBV27 to TRBJ2-7, with a possible D match to TRBD2 (6 bases). Germline assignment: CDR1 MNHEY and CDR2 SMNVEV (reference sequence). V was trimmed by 0 bases and J by 3 bases, leaving 6 bases between them. CDR3 size: 13 residues. The CDR3 DNA reads as TGTGCCAGCAGTTTATCCGGGGGCTACGAGCAGTACGTC. It encodes CASSLSGGYEQYV.

This clone was counted only a few times. The chain's CDR3 is CASRRSSEVGEQFF. In DNA, the CDR3 is TGTGCCAGCAGGAGGAGTAGCGAAGTCGGTGAGCAGTTCTTC. The chain couples TRBV11-3 to TRBJ2-1, with D perhaps TRBD2 (5 bases). CDR3 length: 14 amino acids. CDR1 SGHNT and CDR2 YENEEA come from the germline V gene. Trimming removed 6 bases from V and 9 bases from J, with 18 bases in between.